These 6 T cell receptor beta chains came from one sample sequenced in a study of blood T cell repertoires in COVID-19. Assay used: immunoSEQ multiplex PCR; TCRdb lists only in-frame clones, some missing. The sample lists fewer than 500,000 clones, approximately 90% occurring once. Specimen: peripheral blood. These receptors came from a man aged 18 to 29 with COVID-19, enrolled during active disease.

The chain links TRBV5-5 to TRBJ1-3, with D tentatively TRBD1 (6 bases). CDR1 and CDR2 from the germline V gene are SGHKS and YYEKEE (reference sequence). The CDR3 is 16 residues long. V lost 2 bases, J lost 4 bases, and 16 bases lay in between. The CDR3: CASSLGPTRGGNTIYF. CDR3 nucleotide sequence: TGTGCCAGCAGCTTAGGACCGACCAGGGGCGGAAACACCATATATTTT.

The gene calls are TRBV7-2 and TRBJ2-3; 7 bases fit TRBD2. The germline V gene has CDR1 SGHTA and CDR2 FQGNSA. The V and J ends lost 1 base and 1 base, in that order; junction bases with no gene match: 8. CDR3 length: 17 amino acids. Here the CDR3 DNA reads TGTGCCAGCAGCTTAGTTCCGGGGGGTTCGGGCACAGATACGCAGTATTTT. Translation: CASSLVPGGSGTDTQYF.

The V gene is TRBV5-1, the J gene TRBJ2-7, with 8 bases aligning to TRBD1. Germline V CDR1 and CDR2: SGHRS, YFSETQ. The trim removed 4 bases at V and 3 bases at J, leaving 9 bases unmatched. CDR3 length: 15 amino acids. The CDR3 DNA follows: TGCGCCAGCAGCCCTCAACCGGGACAGGACTACGAGCAGTACTTC. It codes for CASSPQPGQDYEQYF.

The chain couples TRBV5-1 to TRBJ2-3, with 9 nucleotides matching TRBD2. This CDR3 has 16 residues. J lost 2 bases, V lost 4 bases, and 8 bases had no gene match. Germline CDR1 reads SGHRS; CDR2 reads YFSETQ. CDR3 residues: CASSLLSGGVTDTQYF. Written as DNA, the CDR3 is TGCGCCAGCAGCCTACTTAGCGGGGGCGTCACAGATACGCAGTATTTT.

The rearrangement uses TRBV14 and TRBJ2-7; 8 bases map to TRBD1. Per the germline V gene, CDR1 is SGHDN and CDR2 is FVKESK. This CDR3 is 15 amino acids long. J was trimmed by 2 bases and V by 4 bases; bases with no gene match: 7. As DNA, the CDR3 is TGTGCCAGCAGCCGGGCAGGGGGCGGAACCTACGAGCAGTACTTC. Translated, it gives CASSRAGGGTYEQYF.

This clone was seen once. The V and J genes are TRBV5-4 and TRBJ1-1; the D is unclear. The CDR3 loop spans 13 amino acids. CDR1 and CDR2 (germline): SGHNT, YYREEE (reference sequence). The V end lost 3 bases, the J end lost 4 bases, and 10 bases lay between the germline ends. The DNA for the CDR3 is TGTGCCAGCAGCTCAGATAGAGGCACTGAAGCTTTCTTT. Encoded protein: CASSSDRGTEAFF.